This T cell receptor beta chain was identified during a study of cytomegalovirus exposure and HLA in healthy donors. Study overall: Among the 300 to 400 donors who were genotyped, about 79% fell in the genetic ancestry cluster that is associated with self-reported Caucasian donors.

The study, taken as a whole, reports: Overall, approximately 150 TCR beta chains were annotated as cytomegalovirus-associated. Follow-up analysis found HLA locus-dependent TCR association rates, highest for DRB1 and lowest for HLA-C.

To note about this clone: What it binds is not known.

Both 60 Vbeta primers and 13 Jbeta primers went into the PCR. The repertoire was sequenced with immunoSEQ multiplex PCR; TCRdb's copy has only in-frame clones and lacks some. Of fewer than 250,000 clones in the sample, 81% were seen once. The sequence was obtained from a man between 40 and 49 years old in good health and CMV-seropositive. The sequencing input was PBMCs.

CDR3 DNA sequence: TGTGCCAGCAGCATCCCTCCGGGAGCGGGGGGGCGGGATACGCAGTATTTT. It is translated as CASSIPPGAGGRDTQYF. J is TRBJ2-3 and V is TRBV7-9; 10 bases match TRBD2. Trimming cost V 5 bases and J 6 bases; bases outside gene matches: 14. Germline V CDR1 and CDR2: SEHNR, FQNEAQ (reference sequence). The CDR3 has 17 amino acids.